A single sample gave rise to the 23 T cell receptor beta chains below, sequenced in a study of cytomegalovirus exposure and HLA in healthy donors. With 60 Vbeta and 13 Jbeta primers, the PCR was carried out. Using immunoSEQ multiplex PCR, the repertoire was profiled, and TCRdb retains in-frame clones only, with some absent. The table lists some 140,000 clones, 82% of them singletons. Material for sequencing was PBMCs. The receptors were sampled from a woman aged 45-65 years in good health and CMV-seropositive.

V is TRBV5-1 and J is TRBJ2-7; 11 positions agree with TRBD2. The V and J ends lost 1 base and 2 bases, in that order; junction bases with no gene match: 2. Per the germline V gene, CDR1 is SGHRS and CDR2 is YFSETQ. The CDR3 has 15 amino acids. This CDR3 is CASSLSGLAAYEQYF. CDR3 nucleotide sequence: TGCGCCAGCAGCTTGTCGGGACTAGCGGCCTACGAGCAGTACTTC.

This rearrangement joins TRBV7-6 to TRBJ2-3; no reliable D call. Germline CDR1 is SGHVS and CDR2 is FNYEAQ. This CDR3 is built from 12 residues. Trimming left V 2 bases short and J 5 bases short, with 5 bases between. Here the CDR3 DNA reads TGTGCCAGCAGCTTATCTAGAGATACGCAGTATTTT. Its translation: CASSLSRDTQYF.

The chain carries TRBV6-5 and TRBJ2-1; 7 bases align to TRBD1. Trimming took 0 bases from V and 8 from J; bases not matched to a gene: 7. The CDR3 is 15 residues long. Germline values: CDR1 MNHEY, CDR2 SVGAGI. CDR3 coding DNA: TGTGCCAGCAGTTACTCTAACAGGGGTTTCGATGAGCAGTTCTTC. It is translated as CASSYSNRGFDEQFF.

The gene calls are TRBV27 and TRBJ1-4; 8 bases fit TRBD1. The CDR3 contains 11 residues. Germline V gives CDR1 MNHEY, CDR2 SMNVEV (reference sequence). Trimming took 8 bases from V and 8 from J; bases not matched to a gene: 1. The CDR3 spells CASGDREKLFF. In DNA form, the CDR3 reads TGTGCCAGCGGGGACAGGGAAAAACTGTTTTTT.

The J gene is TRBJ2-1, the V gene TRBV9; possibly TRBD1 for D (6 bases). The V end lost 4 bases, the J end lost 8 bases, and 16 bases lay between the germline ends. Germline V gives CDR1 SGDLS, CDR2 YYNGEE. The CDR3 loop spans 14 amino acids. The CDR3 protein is CASSRLGGVDEQFF. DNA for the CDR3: TGTGCCAGCAGCAGGTTAGGGGGAGTCGATGAGCAGTTCTTC.

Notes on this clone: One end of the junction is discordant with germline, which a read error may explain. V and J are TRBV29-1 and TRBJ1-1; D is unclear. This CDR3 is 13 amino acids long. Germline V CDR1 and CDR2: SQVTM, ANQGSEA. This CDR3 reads CNVEAFSYPEAFF. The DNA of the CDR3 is TGCAACGTTGAAGCCTTTAGCTACCCAGAAGCTTTCTTT. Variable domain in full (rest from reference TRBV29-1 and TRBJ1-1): SAVISQKPSRDICQRGTSLTIQCQVDSQVTMMFWYRQQPGQSLTLIATANQGSEATYESGFVIDKFPISRPNLTFSTLTVSNMSPEDSSIYLCNVEAFSYPEAFFGQGTRLTVV.

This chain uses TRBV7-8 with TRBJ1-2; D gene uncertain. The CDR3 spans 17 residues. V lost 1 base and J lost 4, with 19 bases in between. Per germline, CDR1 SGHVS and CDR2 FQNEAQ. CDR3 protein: CASSLGGRRAGGYGYTF. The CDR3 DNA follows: TGTGCCAGCAGCTTAGGAGGTCGACGTGCAGGAGGCTATGGCTACACCTTC. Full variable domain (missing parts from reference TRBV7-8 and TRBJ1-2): GAGVSQSPRYKVAKRGQDVALRCDPISGHVSLFWYQQALGQGPEFLTYFQNEAQLDKSGLPSDRFFAERPEGSVSTLKIQRTQQEDSAVYLCASSLGGRRAGGYGYTFGSGTRLTVV.

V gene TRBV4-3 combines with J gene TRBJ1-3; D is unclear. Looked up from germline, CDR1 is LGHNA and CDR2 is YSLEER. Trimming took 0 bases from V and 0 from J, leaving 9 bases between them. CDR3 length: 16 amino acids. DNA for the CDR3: TGCGCCAGCAGCCAAGATTCCAGGTTCTCTGGAAACACCATATATTTT. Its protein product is CASSQDSRFSGNTIYF.

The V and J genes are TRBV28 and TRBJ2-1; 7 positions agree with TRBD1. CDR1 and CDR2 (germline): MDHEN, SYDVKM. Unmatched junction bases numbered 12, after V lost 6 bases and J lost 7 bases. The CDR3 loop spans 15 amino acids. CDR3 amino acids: CASSQLPTGVNEQFF. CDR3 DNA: TGTGCCAGCAGCCAATTGCCCACAGGGGTAAATGAGCAGTTCTTC.

CDR3 sequence reads: CASSPGTGLSYEQYF. The CDR3 region has the DNA TGTGCCAGCTCACCGGGGACAGGACTCTCCTACGAGCAGTACTTC. This rearrangement joins TRBV18 to TRBJ2-7, with 8 bases lining up with TRBD1. The CDR3 runs 15 residues. The junction had 4 bases not matched to a gene; V was cut back by 3 bases and J by 0 bases. The V gene's germline CDR1 is KGHSH and CDR2 LQKENI.

Here the CDR3 reads CASNRGSNEKLFF. The CDR3 region has the DNA TGTGCCAGCAACAGGGGATCTAATGAAAAACTGTTTTTT. This chain joins TRBV7-9 and TRBJ1-4; 7 bases agree with TRBD1. The V and J ends lost 7 bases and 3 bases, in that order; junction bases with no gene match: 2. This CDR3 has 13 amino acids. Germline V CDR1 and CDR2: SEHNR, FQNEAQ (reference sequence).

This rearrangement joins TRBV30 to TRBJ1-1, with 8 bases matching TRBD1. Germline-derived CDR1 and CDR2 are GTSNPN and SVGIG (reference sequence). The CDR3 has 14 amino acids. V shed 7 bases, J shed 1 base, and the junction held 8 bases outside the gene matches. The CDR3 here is CASDRVVANTEAFF. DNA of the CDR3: TGTGCCTCGGACAGGGTGGTGGCGAACACTGAAGCTTTCTTT.

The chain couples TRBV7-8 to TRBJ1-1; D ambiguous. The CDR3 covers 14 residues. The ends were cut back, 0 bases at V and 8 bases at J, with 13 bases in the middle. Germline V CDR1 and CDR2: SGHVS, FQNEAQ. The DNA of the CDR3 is TGTGCCAGCAGCTTAGCCCGGCCAGCGGGCGAAGCTTTCTTT. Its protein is CASSLARPAGEAFF.

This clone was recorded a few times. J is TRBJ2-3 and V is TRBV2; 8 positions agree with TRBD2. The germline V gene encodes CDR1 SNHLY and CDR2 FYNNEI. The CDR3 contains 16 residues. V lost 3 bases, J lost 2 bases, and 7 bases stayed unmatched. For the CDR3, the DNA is TGTGCCAGCAGTGATGTGCGGGGGGACCACACAGATACGCAGTATTTT. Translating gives CASSDVRGDHTDTQYF. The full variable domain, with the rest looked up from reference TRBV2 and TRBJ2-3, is EPEVTQTPSHQVTQMGQEVILRCVPISNHLYFYWYRQILGQKVEFLVSFYNNEISEKSEIFDDQFSVERPDGSNFTLKIRSTKLEDSAMYFCASSDVRGDHTDTQYFGPGTRLTVL.

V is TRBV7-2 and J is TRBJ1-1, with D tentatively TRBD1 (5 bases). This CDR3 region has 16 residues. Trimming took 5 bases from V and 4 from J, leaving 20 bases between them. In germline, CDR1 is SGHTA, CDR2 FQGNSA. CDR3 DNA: TGTGCCAGCAGCCCCCACGGGGGGTTCGCAAGCACTGAAGCTTTCTTT. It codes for CASSPHGGFASTEAFF.

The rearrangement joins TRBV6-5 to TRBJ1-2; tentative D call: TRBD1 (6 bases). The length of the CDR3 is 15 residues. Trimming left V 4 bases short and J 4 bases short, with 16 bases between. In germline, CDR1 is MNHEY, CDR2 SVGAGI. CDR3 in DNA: TGTGCCAGCAGTTCTACAGGGTTGTCCCTCTATGGCTACACCTTC. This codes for CASSSTGLSLYGYTF.

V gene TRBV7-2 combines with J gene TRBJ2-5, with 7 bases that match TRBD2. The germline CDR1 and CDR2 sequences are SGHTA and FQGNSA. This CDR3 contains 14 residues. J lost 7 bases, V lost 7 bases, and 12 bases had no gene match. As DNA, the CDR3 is TGTGCCAGCAACATGGGGCGGGAGTATACGACCCAGTACTTC. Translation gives CASNMGREYTTQYF.

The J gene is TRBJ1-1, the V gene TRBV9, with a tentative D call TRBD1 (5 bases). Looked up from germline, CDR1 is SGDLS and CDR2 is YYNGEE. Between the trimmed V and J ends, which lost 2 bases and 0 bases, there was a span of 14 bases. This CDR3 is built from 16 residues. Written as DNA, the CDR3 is TGTGCCAGCAGCGTCGGGGGTTCCAAGATGAACACTGAAGCTTTCTTT. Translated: CASSVGGSKMNTEAFF.

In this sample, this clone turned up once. CDR3 in DNA: TGCGCCAGCAGCGGGACTGCCAGCTCTGGAAACACCATATATTTT. Translated, it gives CASSGTASSGNTIYF. V is TRBV5-1 and J is TRBJ1-3; possible D gene TRBD1, 5 bases. Germline CDR1 SGHRS, CDR2 YFSETQ. Between the trimmed V and J ends, which lost 4 bases and 0 bases, there was a span of 11 bases. The CDR3 is made up of 15 amino acids.

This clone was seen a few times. CDR3 coding DNA: TGTGCCAGCAGCTTAGGCGGGGGATCGGGCACTGAAGCTTTCTTT. Its protein product is CASSLGGGSGTEAFF. The chain couples TRBV7-9 to TRBJ1-1, with D tentatively TRBD1 (5 bases). V was pared by 1 base and J by 4 bases, with 13 bases between. The CDR3 contains 15 residues. Germline V gives CDR1 SEHNR, CDR2 FQNEAQ (reference sequence).

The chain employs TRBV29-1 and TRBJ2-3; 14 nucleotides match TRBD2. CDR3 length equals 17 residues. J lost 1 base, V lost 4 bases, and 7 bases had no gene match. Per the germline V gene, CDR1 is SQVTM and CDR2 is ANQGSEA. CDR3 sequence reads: CSVGGLAGDRGTDTQYF. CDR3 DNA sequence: TGCAGCGTTGGGGGACTAGCGGGAGATCGTGGCACAGATACGCAGTATTTT.

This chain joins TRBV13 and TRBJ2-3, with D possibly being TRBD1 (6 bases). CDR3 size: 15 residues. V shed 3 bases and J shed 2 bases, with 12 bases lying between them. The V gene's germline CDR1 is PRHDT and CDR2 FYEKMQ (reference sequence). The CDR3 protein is CASSLTGLDTDTQYF. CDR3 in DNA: TGTGCCAGCAGCTTGACAGGTCTTGACACAGATACGCAGTATTTT.

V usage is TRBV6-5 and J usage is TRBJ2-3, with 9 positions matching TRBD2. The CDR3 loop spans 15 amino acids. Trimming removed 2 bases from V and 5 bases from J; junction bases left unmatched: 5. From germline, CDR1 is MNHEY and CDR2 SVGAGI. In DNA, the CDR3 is TGTGCCAGCAGTTACGGGGGACTAGCCAGAGATACGCAGTATTTT. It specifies CASSYGGLARDTQYF.